Included here is one T cell receptor beta chain sequence, with context. Its antigen is currently unknown. The data were taken from a study of cytomegalovirus exposure and HLA in healthy donors. Points from the study as a whole: Sequencing likely generated an artifact that appeared as a cluster of highly shared sequence variants. Later analysis suggested most CMV-associated TCR beta chains were HLA-restricted. Other equally common chains were less clonally expanded than HLA-associated TCR beta chains, a later analysis showed.

The PCR had 60 Vbeta and 13 Jbeta primers. Assay used: immunoSEQ multiplex PCR; TCRdb lists only in-frame clones, some missing. The sample includes about 190,000 clones, 77% of them seen just once. V dropped 0 bases and J dropped 3; count of bases not matched to a gene: 9. CDR1 SGHRS and CDR2 YFSETQ come from the germline V gene. CDR3 length: 17 residues. This TCR was recovered from a woman aged 30 to 39 in good health and CMV-seropositive. The sequencing input was PBMCs. The V and J genes are TRBV5-1 and TRBJ2-5; 9 bases line up with TRBD2. The CDR3 loop is CASSLALGLAGKETQYF. As DNA, the CDR3 is TGCGCCAGCAGCTTGGCCTTGGGGCTAGCGGGGAAAGAGACCCAGTACTTC.